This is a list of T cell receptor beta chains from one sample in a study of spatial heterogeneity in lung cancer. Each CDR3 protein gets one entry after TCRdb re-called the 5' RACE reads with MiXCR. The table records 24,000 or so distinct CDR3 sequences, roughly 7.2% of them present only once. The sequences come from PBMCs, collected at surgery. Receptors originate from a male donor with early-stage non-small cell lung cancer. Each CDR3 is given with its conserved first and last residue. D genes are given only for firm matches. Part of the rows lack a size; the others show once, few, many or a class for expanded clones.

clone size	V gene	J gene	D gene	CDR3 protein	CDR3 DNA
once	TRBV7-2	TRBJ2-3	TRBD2	CASSTGGERTDTQYF	TGTGCCAGCAGCACGGGAGGGGAACGCACAGATACGCAGTATTTT
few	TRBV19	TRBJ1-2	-	CASSQSNYGYTF	TGTGCCAGTAGTCAGAGTAACTATGGCTACACCTTC
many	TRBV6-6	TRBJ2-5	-	CASSVHGQETQYF	TGTGCCAGCAGCGTACACGGACAAGAGACCCAGTACTTC
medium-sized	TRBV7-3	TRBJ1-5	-	CASSLTPGQPQHF	TGTGCCAGCAGCTTAACCCCCGGTCAGCCCCAGCATTTT
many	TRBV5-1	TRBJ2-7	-	CASSLGGLSYEQYF	TGCGCCAGCAGCTTGGGGGGGCTGTCCTACGAGCAGTACTTC
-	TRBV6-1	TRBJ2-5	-	CASSEFTQYF	TGTGCCAGCAGTGAATTTACCCAGTACTTC
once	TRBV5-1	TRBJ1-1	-	CASSGTVENTEAFF	TGCGCCAGCAGCGGAACAGTCGAGAACACTGAAGCTTTCTTT
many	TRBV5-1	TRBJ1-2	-	CASSLAESYGYTF	TGCGCCAGCAGCTTGGCCGAATCCTATGGCTACACCTTC
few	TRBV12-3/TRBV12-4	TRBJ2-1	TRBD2	CASSLLAGVYNEQFF	TGTGCCAGCAGTCTATTAGCGGGGGTCTACAATGAGCAGTTCTTC
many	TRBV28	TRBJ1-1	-	CASGKQFEAFF	TGTGCCAGCGGGAAACAGTTTGAAGCTTTCTTT
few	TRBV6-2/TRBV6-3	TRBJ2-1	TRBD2	CASSFPKASGSNEQFF	TGTGCCAGCAGTTTCCCCAAGGCTAGCGGGTCCAATGAGCAGTTCTTC
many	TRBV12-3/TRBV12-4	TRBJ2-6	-	CASSFVFGPGANVLTF	TGTGCCAGCAGTTTTGTGTTCGGACCTGGGGCCAACGTCCTGACTTTC
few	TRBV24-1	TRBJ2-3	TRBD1	CATGTATDTQYF	TGTGCCACGGGGACAGCCACAGATACGCAGTATTTT
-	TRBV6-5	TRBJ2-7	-	CASSRKAGPFEQYF	TGTGCCAGCAGCAGGAAGGCAGGGCCGTTCGAGCAGTACTTC
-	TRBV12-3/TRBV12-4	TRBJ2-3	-	CASSLRGSTDTQYF	TGTGCCAGCAGTTTACGGGGCAGCACAGATACGCAGTATTTT
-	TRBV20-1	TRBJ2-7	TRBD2	CSTSVAGTSGSRGEQYF	TGCAGTACTAGCGTTGCCGGGACTAGCGGGTCTCGGGGAGAGCAGTACTTC
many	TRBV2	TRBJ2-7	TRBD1	CASSYRDRSYEQYF	TGTGCCAGCAGTTACCGGGACAGATCCTACGAGCAGTACTTC
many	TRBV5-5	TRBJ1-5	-	CASSLAGSNQPQHF	TGTGCCAGCAGCTTGGCGGGTAGCAATCAGCCCCAGCATTTT
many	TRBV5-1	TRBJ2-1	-	CASSSEPVRGHEQFF	TGCGCCAGCAGCTCTGAACCAGTAAGGGGCCATGAGCAGTTCTTC
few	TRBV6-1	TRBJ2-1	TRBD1	CASSRPGQGNNEQFF	TGTGCCAGCAGTAGACCGGGACAGGGGAACAATGAGCAGTTCTTC
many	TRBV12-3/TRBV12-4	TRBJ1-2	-	CATSRDNYGYTF	TGTGCCACAAGCCGGGACAACTATGGCTACACCTTC
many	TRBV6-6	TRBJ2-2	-	CASITHNTGELFF	TGTGCCAGCATTACACACAACACCGGGGAGCTGTTTTTT